The rows below give T cell receptor beta chains drawn from one sample of a study of Graves' ophthalmopathy and Graves' hyperthyroidism. TCRdb re-called the multiplex PCR reads with MiXCR, one entry per CDR3 protein. The repertoire consists of roughly 170,000 distinct CDR3 sequences, with approximately 40% occurring once and the leading ten covering around 8.9%. Sequenced input: peripheral blood. The receptors come from a man younger than 45 with Graves' ophthalmopathy. CDR3s include the opening cysteine and the closing phenylalanine or tryptophan. D genes are given only for firm matches. Clone size is stated in some rows and not others, as once, few, many or a class when expanded.

>TRBV2|TRBJ1-2|-|-
CASSYGQHYGYTF
TGTGCCAGCAGTTACGGACAGCACTATGGCTACACCTTC
>TRBV12-3/TRBV12-4|TRBJ1-5|-|few
CASSLAGEGSNQPQHF
TGTGCCAGCAGTTTAGCAGGGGAAGGAAGCAATCAGCCCCAGCATTTT
>TRBV12-3/TRBV12-4|TRBJ2-7|TRBD2|-
CASSLALGRLAPVDQYF
TGTGCCAGCAGTTTAGCCCTCGGACGACTAGCCCCGGTCGATCAGTACTTC
>TRBV6-5|TRBJ1-1|-|-
CASSSATVNTEAFF
TGTGCCAGCAGTTCAGCGACAGTGAACACTGAAGCTTTCTTT
>TRBV7-2|TRBJ2-4|TRBD2|many
CASSPGGGRLAKNIQYF
TGTGCCAGCAGCCCGGGGGGGGGCAGATTAGCCAAAAACATTCAGTACTTC
>TRBV30|TRBJ2-7|TRBD2|many
CAWSVLAGGNEQYF
TGTGCCTGGAGTGTCCTAGCGGGAGGGAACGAGCAGTACTTC
>TRBV20-1|TRBJ1-5|-|many
CSAYRVLGNQPQHF
TGCAGTGCTTACAGGGTGTTGGGCAATCAGCCCCAGCATTTT
>TRBV6-5|TRBJ2-7|-|-
CASSSRDGFYEQYF
TGTGCCAGCAGTTCCCGGGACGGTTTTTACGAGCAGTACTTC
>TRBV2|TRBJ2-7|-|many
CASSAQGGYEQYF
TGTGCCAGCAGTGCGCAGGGTGGCTACGAGCAGTACTTC
>TRBV5-1|TRBJ1-1|-|many
CASSLAGLMTEAFF
TGCGCCAGCAGCTTGGCGGGGTTAATGACTGAAGCTTTCTTT
>TRBV5-1|TRBJ2-5|-|-
CASSFEVETQYF
TGCGCCAGCAGCTTTGAGGTAGAGACCCAGTACTTC
>TRBV11-1|TRBJ1-1|-|many
CASSSKYQTYTEAFF
TGTGCCAGCAGCTCCAAATATCAAACGTACACTGAAGCTTTCTTT
>TRBV29-1|TRBJ2-2|-|-
CSVVQENTGELFF
TGCAGCGTTGTACAGGAGAACACCGGGGAGCTGTTTTTT
>TRBV12-3/TRBV12-4|TRBJ1-2|-|many
CASSLRRGLGGYTF
TGTGCCAGCAGTTTAAGGAGGGGTTTGGGCGGCTACACCTTC
>TRBV12-3/TRBV12-4|TRBJ1-1|-|-
CASSEILGRNTEAFF
TGTGCCAGCAGTGAAATACTCGGACGAAACACTGAAGCTTTCTTT
>TRBV29-1|TRBJ2-7|-|-
CSVSRGVEQYF
TGCAGCGTCTCAAGGGGCGTCGAGCAGTACTTC
>TRBV7-2|TRBJ2-5|-|many
CASSLEVTGRETQYF
TGTGCCAGCAGCTTAGAAGTTACGGGAAGAGAGACCCAGTACTTC
>TRBV6-2/TRBV6-3|TRBJ1-2|-|-
CASRDSGTEGYTF
TGTGCCAGCAGGGATTCAGGGACGGAAGGCTACACCTTC
>TRBV15|TRBJ2-5|-|few
CATSSEGPGKETQYF
TGTGCCACCAGCTCGGAGGGACCGGGAAAAGAGACCCAGTACTTC
>TRBV6-2/TRBV6-3|TRBJ1-5|-|-
CASRWGVGNQPQHF
TGTGCCAGCAGGTGGGGGGTTGGCAATCAGCCCCAGCATTTT
>TRBV19|TRBJ1-1|TRBD1|many
CASSIRTGSSRNTEAFF
TGTGCCAGTAGTATACGGACAGGGTCCTCCCGGAACACTGAAGCTTTCTTT
>TRBV24-1|TRBJ2-7|-|-
CATSDPPFYEQYF
TGTGCCACCAGTGATCCGCCGTTCTACGAGCAGTACTTC
>TRBV27|TRBJ2-7|TRBD1|many
CASKISTGNLYEQYF
TGTGCCAGCAAGATCTCGACAGGGAATCTCTACGAGCAGTACTTC
>TRBV28|TRBJ2-7|-|many
CASSHPNTRLYEQYF
TGTGCCAGCAGTCATCCGAACACCAGACTTTACGAGCAGTACTTC
>TRBV13|TRBJ1-2|-|once
CASSFGARVDGYTF
TGTGCCAGCAGCTTTGGAGCCAGGGTTGATGGCTACACCTTC
>TRBV28|TRBJ2-7|TRBD2|many
CASSLLAGRAFFNEQYF
TGTGCCAGCAGTTTGTTAGCGGGGAGGGCATTCTTTAACGAGCAGTACTTC
>TRBV20-1|TRBJ2-5|-|many
CSARFGGGRETQYF
TGCAGTGCTAGATTCGGGGGCGGACGAGAGACCCAGTACTTC
>TRBV24-1|TRBJ1-1|-|many
CATSDSGTEEAFF
TGTGCCACCAGTGATAGCGGGACCGAAGAAGCTTTCTTT
>TRBV7-9|TRBJ1-5|-|many
CASSLAGGHQPQHF
TGTGCCAGCAGCTTAGCGGGAGGGCATCAGCCCCAGCATTTT